The next 24 T cell receptor beta chains were all read from a single sample in a study of T cells after somatic rescue of genetic block. TCRdb's copy holds only in-frame clones and misses some; the assay was immunoSEQ multiplex PCR. Seen here are under 150,000 clones, around 90% observed once, and the top ten hold roughly 1.4%. The sample was peripheral blood mononuclear cells (PBMCs). The receptors originated from a woman aged 18-29 years.

V and J are TRBV4-1 and TRBJ2-4, with TRBD2 identical over 7 bases. Germline values: CDR1 MGHRA, CDR2 YSYEKL. The ends lost 7 bases at V and 8 bases at J; junction bases unmatched: 8. The CDR3 consists of 13 residues. The CDR3 region has the DNA TGCGCCAGCACCAGCGGGGACGGCGACATTCAGTACTTC. Amino acids: CASTSGDGDIQYF.

A single count supports this clone. J is TRBJ1-3 and V is TRBV30; D uncertain. The CDR3 extends over 14 amino acids. The germline CDR1 and CDR2 sequences are GTSNPN and SVGIG (reference sequence). V was cut by 3 bases and J by 1 base, with 10 bases left in between. The CDR3 region has the DNA TGTGCCTGGAGCAAGGGTCTTTCTGGAAACACCATATATTTT. Residues: CAWSKGLSGNTIYF.

The chain is built from TRBV11-3 and TRBJ1-2, with D maybe TRBD1 (6 bases). This CDR3 region has 15 residues. CDR1 SGHNT and CDR2 YENEEA come from the germline V gene. V lost 5 bases and J 4 bases, leaving 17 bases between the germline ends. This chain's CDR3 is CASSPWGGQSYGYTF. CDR3 DNA: TGTGCCAGCAGCCCGTGGGGGGGGCAAAGCTATGGCTACACCTTC.

This sequence joins TRBV6-5 and TRBJ2-5; 8 positions agree with TRBD2. V lost 6 bases to trimming and J lost 7 bases; unmatched junction nucleotides: 7. The CDR3 has 13 amino acids. CDR1 MNHEY and CDR2 SVGAGI come from the germline V gene. The CDR3 spells CASRSPGGGTQYF. In DNA form, the CDR3 reads TGTGCCAGCAGGTCACCCGGGGGGGGGACCCAGTACTTC.

The gene calls are TRBV7-6 and TRBJ1-6, with a tentative D call TRBD1 (5 bases). Germline lookup yields CDR1 SGHVS and CDR2 FNYEAQ. There are 14 residues in the CDR3. The germline V and J ends were trimmed by 3 bases and 4 bases, with 7 bases remaining between them. CDR3 region: CASSFGGYNSPLHF. CDR3 DNA: TGTGCCAGCAGCTTTGGGGGGTATAATTCACCCCTCCACTTT.

The rearrangement joins TRBV27 to TRBJ1-5, with 8 nucleotides matching TRBD1. Per the germline V gene, CDR1 is MNHEY and CDR2 is SMNVEV (reference sequence). The CDR3 is 19 amino acids. The junction had 19 bases not matched to a gene; V was cut back by 2 bases and J by 7 bases. The CDR3 sequence is CASSLRGALPTGDRQPQHF. In DNA, the CDR3 is TGTGCCAGCAGTTTAAGGGGGGCACTCCCGACAGGGGATCGGCAGCCCCAGCATTTT.

This chain connects TRBV5-1 to TRBJ2-3, with TRBD1 identical over 9 bases. Unmatched junction bases numbered 17, after V lost 4 bases and J lost 5 bases. Per the germline V gene, CDR1 is SGHRS and CDR2 is YFSETQ. The CDR3 covers 18 residues. The CDR3 spells CASSTPRQGGIGLDTQYF. In nucleotides, the CDR3 is TGCGCCAGCAGCACGCCCAGACAGGGGGGGATTGGGTTAGATACGCAGTATTTT.

The V gene is TRBV11-2, the J gene TRBJ2-5; 12 nucleotides align to TRBD2. The CDR3 totals 17 residues. The germline V gene has CDR1 SGHAT and CDR2 FQNNGV. Germline trimming cut 1 base from V and 1 base from J; bases unmatched to any gene: 4. As DNA, the CDR3 is TGTGCCAGCAGCTTAGGCCTGACTAGCGGGGGCCAAGAGACCCAGTACTTC. Translated, it gives CASSLGLTSGGQETQYF.

The chain links TRBV4-3 to TRBJ2-5; D possibly matches TRBD1 or TRBD2 (5 bases each). The germline gives CDR1 LGHNA, CDR2 YSLEER. The CDR3 is made up of 14 amino acids. V lost 0 bases and J 5 bases, leaving 10 bases between the germline ends. The CDR3 loop reads CASSQDRWGETQYF. DNA for the CDR3: TGCGCCAGCAGCCAAGATCGATGGGGGGAGACCCAGTACTTC.

This sequence joins TRBV5-1 and TRBJ1-4, with unresolved D. Trimming removed 9 bases from V and 0 bases from J, with 18 bases in between. CDR3 length equals 16 residues. Germline assignment: CDR1 SGHRS and CDR2 YFSETQ. The CDR3: CATAWADTATNEKLFF. The CDR3 DNA is TGCGCCACCGCCTGGGCGGATACTGCAACTAATGAAAAACTGTTTTTT.

The V gene is TRBV18, the J gene TRBJ1-2; weak D call: TRBD1 (5 bases). Trimming removed 4 bases from V and 8 bases from J, with 14 bases in between. The germline CDR1 and CDR2 sequences are KGHSH and LQKENI. The CDR3 is 13 residues long. This CDR3 is CASSLGTDRGYTF. CDR3 nucleotide sequence: TGTGCCAGCTCACTCGGGACGGATAGAGGCTACACCTTC.

This chain joins TRBV5-4 and TRBJ1-2; a possible D gene is TRBD1 (6 bases). V lost 0 bases to trimming and J lost 7 bases, with 10 bases between them. Germline lookup yields CDR1 SGHNT and CDR2 YYREEE (reference sequence). This CDR3 has 13 residues. As DNA, the CDR3 is TGTGCCAGCAGCTTGGCAGGGGCGGGTGGCTACACCTTC. Its translation: CASSLAGAGGYTF.

The genes are TRBV18 and TRBJ1-3; possibly TRBD1 for D (5 bases). The V gene lost 5 bases and the J gene lost 0 bases, with 14 bases spanning the gap. CDR1 KGHSH and CDR2 LQKENI come from the germline V gene. The CDR3 is made up of 16 amino acids. CDR3 DNA sequence: TGTGCCAGCTCAGAAACAGGATACGACTCTGGAAACACCATATATTTT. Translating it yields CASSETGYDSGNTIYF.

The chain carries TRBV18 and TRBJ2-7; 7 bases map to TRBD2. The CDR3 length is 11 residues. Trimming removed 3 bases from V and 7 bases from J; junction bases left unmatched: 0. Germline V lookup: CDR1 KGHSH, CDR2 LQKENI. The CDR3 nucleotides read TGTGCCAGCTCACCGGGGGGGGAGCAGTACTTC. Translating it yields CASSPGGEQYF.

This rearrangement joins TRBV5-4 to TRBJ2-3; maybe TRBD1 (5 bases). CDR1 is SGHNT and CDR2 is YYREEE in the germline V gene (reference sequence). V lost 2 bases and J lost 3, with 13 bases in between. CDR3 length: 15 residues. In DNA, the CDR3 is TGTGCCAGCAGCTTAGAAGGGGCGCGTACAGATACGCAGTATTTT. It codes for CASSLEGARTDTQYF. The full variable domain, completed using reference TRBV5-4 and TRBJ2-3, is ETGVTQSPTHLIKTRGQQVTLRCSSQSGHNTVSWYQQALGQGPQFIFQYYREEENGRGNFPPRFSGLQFPNYSSELNVNALELDDSALYLCASSLEGARTDTQYFGPGTRLTVL.

V gene TRBV5-8 combines with J gene TRBJ1-4; a possible D gene is TRBD1 (6 bases). V was pared by 4 bases and J by 11 bases, with 12 bases between. CDR3 length: 12 amino acids. Germline V gives CDR1 SGHTS, CDR2 YDEGEE. CDR3 in amino acids: CASSIKGGKLFF. In DNA form, the CDR3 reads TGTGCCAGCAGCATTAAAGGGGGGAAACTGTTTTTT.

The CDR3 sequence is CASSQDVMAQGGAFF. The CDR3 DNA sequence: TGTGCCAGCAGCCAAGATGTGATGGCCCAGGGGGGAGCTTTCTTT. The chain uses TRBV14 and TRBJ1-1, with 7 bases fitting TRBD1. This CDR3 is 15 amino acids long. CDR1 and CDR2 (germline): SGHDN, FVKESK. J was trimmed by 10 bases and V by 0 bases; bases with no gene match: 11.

The chain employs TRBV5-1 and TRBJ1-3; D gene ambiguous. The CDR3 has 14 amino acids. Germline loops: CDR1 SGHRS, CDR2 YFSETQ. Trimming removed 0 bases from V and 1 base from J, with 5 bases in between. CDR3 DNA sequence: TGCGCCAGCAGCTTGGGAGTATCTGGAAACACCATATATTTT. Protein sequence: CASSLGVSGNTIYF.

The chain couples TRBV9 to TRBJ2-1, with D possibly matching TRBD1 (6 bases). Germline CDR1 is SGDLS and CDR2 is YYNGEE. Trimming stripped 4 bases from V and 9 bases from J, with 17 bases between. The CDR3 is 14 residues long. This chain's CDR3 is CASSLSLGGAEQFF. CDR3 bases: TGTGCCAGCAGCTTATCCCTAGGGGGTGCTGAGCAGTTCTTC.

The rearrangement uses TRBV11-2 and TRBJ2-3; D gene unclear. The CDR3 length is 14 residues. Trimming took 0 bases from V and 11 from J, leaving 15 bases between them. CDR1 is SGHAT, CDR2 FQNNGV, per germline. In nucleotides, the CDR3 is TGTGCCAGCAGCTTAGACCTACAATGGGGTCTGCAGTATTTT. It encodes CASSLDLQWGLQYF.

This clone was seen only a few times. This chain uses TRBV7-9 with TRBJ2-7; the D gene is possibly TRBD2 (7 bases). This CDR3 is built from 13 residues. Trimming pared 2 bases from V and 6 bases from J, leaving 11 bases between. Per the germline V gene, CDR1 is SEHNR and CDR2 is FQNEAQ (reference sequence). Written as DNA, the CDR3 is TGTGCCAGCAGCTTATCGGCGGGGGCCGAGCAGTACTTC. Translation: CASSLSAGAEQYF.

The chain has TRBV5-8 and TRBJ1-1, with TRBD1 matching over 8 bases. CDR3 length: 14 residues. The germline V gene encodes CDR1 SGHTS and CDR2 YDEGEE. J was trimmed by 1 base and V by 4 bases; bases with no gene match: 3. CDR3 residues: CASSPRGRNTEAFF. DNA for the CDR3: TGTGCCAGCAGCCCCAGGGGGCGGAACACTGAAGCTTTCTTT.

The genes are TRBV15 and TRBJ2-7, with no clear D. V lost 0 bases and J 0 bases, leaving 9 bases between the germline ends. This CDR3 region has 15 residues. The germline V gene encodes CDR1 LNHNV and CDR2 YYDKDF (reference sequence). The chain's CDR3 is CATSRDYTNSYEQYF. The CDR3 region has the DNA TGTGCCACCAGCAGAGATTACACTAACTCCTACGAGCAGTACTTC.

The chain recombines TRBV20-1 with TRBJ2-1; D ambiguous. The CDR3 loop spans 9 amino acids. V was trimmed by 3 bases and J by 7 bases, leaving 1 base between them. Per germline, CDR1 DFQATT and CDR2 SNEGSKA (reference sequence). DNA of the CDR3: TGCAGTGCTAGTAATGAGCAGTTCTTC. Translation: CSASNEQFF.